The 14 T cell receptor beta chains below all came from one sample that was sequenced in a study of beta chain features in type 1 diabetes. Regarding the study as a whole: Shorter TCRB CDR3s, moderately but significantly so, marked every one of the four CD4+ subsets in Type 1 diabetes patients.

The sequenced template was cDNA made from the entire isolated RNA. The repertoire was sequenced with immunoSEQ multiplex PCR; TCRdb's copy has only in-frame clones and lacks some. Here the sample spans over 150,000 clones, approximately 7.8% being singletons. What these receptors recognize is not known. The sample consisted of central memory CD4+ T cells from blood. All receptors come from a woman aged 40-49 years with type 1 diabetes.

This sequence joins TRBV7-9 and TRBJ2-7; TRBD1 might be the D (7 bases). Germline V gene lookup returns CDR1 SEHNR and CDR2 FQNEAQ (reference sequence). The CDR3 runs to 14 residues. Trimming cost V 7 bases and J 9 bases, with 22 bases left between them. In DNA form, the CDR3 reads TGTGCCAGCACCCCAGGGGGAGGCACTACGGGGCAGTACTTC. Amino acids: CASTPGGGTTGQYF.

This clone was counted a few times. The chain has TRBV14 and TRBJ1-1; D remains ambiguous. This CDR3 region has 14 residues. CDR1 and CDR2 (germline): SGHDN, FVKESK. V gave up 1 base and J gave up 4 bases, with 10 bases separating them. The CDR3 DNA reads as TGTGCCAGCAGCCAAGTCACTTCGGGCACTGAAGCTTTCTTT. It encodes CASSQVTSGTEAFF.

The chain carries TRBV4-3 and TRBJ2-6; D remains ambiguous. The germline CDR1 and CDR2 sequences are LGHNA and YSLEER. This CDR3 has 16 residues. The V end was cut by 1 base, the J end by 0 bases, with 7 bases between. Here the CDR3 DNA reads TGCGCCAGCAGCCAAGTATGGGCCTCTGGGGCCAACGTCCTGACTTTC. It codes for CASSQVWASGANVLTF.

This clone was found a few times. The chain recombines TRBV27 with TRBJ2-7; TRBD2 is a possible D gene (5 bases). The V gene's germline CDR1 is MNHEY and CDR2 SMNVEV (reference sequence). The CDR3 has 16 residues. V was cut by 6 bases and J by 5 bases, with 23 bases left in between. The CDR3 sequence: CASSTIYSGFGNEQYF. CDR3 sequence (DNA): TGTGCCAGCAGCACAATTTATTCCGGGTTCGGGAACGAGCAGTACTTC.

This clone was seen a handful of times. The chain is built from TRBV9 and TRBJ1-1; a possible D gene is TRBD1 (6 bases). The CDR3 runs to 13 residues. Trimming took 9 bases from V and 0 from J, leaving 12 bases between them. CDR1 is SGDLS, CDR2 YYNGEE, per germline. This CDR3 is CATSQGLNTEAFF. Here the CDR3 DNA reads TGTGCCACCTCCCAGGGGTTGAACACTGAAGCTTTCTTT.

Only a few counts were recorded for this clone. The chain couples TRBV9 to TRBJ2-1; D is perhaps TRBD2 (5 bases). Trimming removed 7 bases at V and 4 bases at J, with 9 bases between. The germline gives CDR1 SGDLS, CDR2 YYNGEE. This CDR3 has 12 amino acids. The chain's CDR3 is CASSGGYNEQFF. The CDR3 DNA reads TGTGCCAGCTCGGGCGGGTACAATGAGCAGTTCTTC.

In its sample, this clone was seen a few times. V is TRBV5-5 and J is TRBJ2-7; 9 bases line up with TRBD1. Germline V gives CDR1 SGHKS, CDR2 YYEKEE (reference sequence). CDR3 length: 14 residues. Trimming at V came to 0 bases and at J to 9 bases, leaving 7 bases not matched to a gene. The CDR3 reads CASSLEGQGIGQYF. CDR3 sequence (DNA): TGTGCCAGCAGCTTGGAGGGACAGGGAATAGGGCAGTACTTC.

This clone was seen only a few times. The chain couples TRBV7-2 to TRBJ2-3; TRBD2 agrees at 10 bases. This CDR3 comprises 18 residues. V lost 5 bases and J lost 2; bases outside the gene matches: 13. CDR1 and CDR2 from the germline V gene are SGHTA and FQGNSA. CDR3 protein: CASSLEGFSGGLTDTQYF. Here the CDR3 DNA reads TGTGCCAGCAGCCTAGAAGGATTTAGCGGGGGGCTCACAGATACGCAGTATTTT.

In this sample, this clone turned up a few times. This chain links TRBV4-2 with TRBJ2-5; 9 nucleotides line up with TRBD2. J lost 5 bases, V lost 2 bases, and 6 bases had no gene match. Germline loops: CDR1 LGHNA, CDR2 YNFKEQ. The CDR3 covers 15 residues. The CDR3 loop reads CASSQTGTSRETQYF. The CDR3 DNA is TGTGCCAGCAGCCAAACCGGGACTAGCAGGGAGACCCAGTACTTC.

This clone was observed a few times. This chain links TRBV5-1 with TRBJ2-5; D is unclear. CDR3 length: 15 amino acids. The ends were cut back, 6 bases at V and 1 base at J, with 16 bases in the middle. Germline V CDR1 and CDR2: SGHRS, YFSETQ. The DNA for the CDR3 is TGCGCCAGCAACTTCCTAGGAGCTACCCAAGAGACCCAGTACTTC. Protein sequence: CASNFLGATQETQYF.

This clone came up a few times. The chain combines TRBV7-3 with TRBJ1-1, with D perhaps matching TRBD1 (5 bases). The V gene's germline CDR1 is SGHTA and CDR2 FQGTGA. Trimming removed 1 base at V and 2 bases at J, with 8 bases between. This CDR3 comprises 14 residues. DNA of the CDR3: TGTGCCAGCAGCTTAAACAGGCTCAACACTGAAGCTTTCTTT. Translated: CASSLNRLNTEAFF.

This clone was detected a few times. J is TRBJ1-5 and V is TRBV5-1; D is perhaps TRBD1 (5 bases). The CDR3 totals 15 residues. V shed 4 bases and J shed 6 bases, with 17 bases lying between them. Germline V gives CDR1 SGHRS, CDR2 YFSETQ. CDR3 amino acids: CASSEWGQGGQPQHF. The CDR3 DNA follows: TGCGCCAGCAGCGAATGGGGCCAGGGCGGTCAGCCCCAGCATTTT. The whole variable domain, filled in from reference TRBV5-1 and TRBJ1-5, reads KAGVTQTPRYLIKTRGQQVTLSCSPISGHRSVSWYQQTPGQGLQFLFEYFSETQRNKGNFPGRFSGRQFSNSRSEMNVSTLELGDSALYLCASSEWGQGGQPQHFGDGTRLSIL.

The V call is TRBV30, the J call TRBJ1-1; D remains unclear. This CDR3 has 11 residues. From germline, CDR1 is GTSNPN and CDR2 SVGIG (reference sequence). The germline V and J ends were trimmed by 1 base and 7 bases, with 7 bases remaining between them. DNA of the CDR3: TGTGCCTGGAGTGGAGATAATGAAGCTTTCTTT. Translation gives CAWSGDNEAFF.

Of note for this clone: Other DNA sequences within the sample encode an identical CDR3. This rearrangement joins TRBV7-9 to TRBJ1-5; 8 nucleotides match TRBD1. CDR3 length: 14 residues. V lost 4 bases to trimming and J lost 5 bases; unmatched junction nucleotides: 4. Germline assignment: CDR1 SEHNR and CDR2 FQNEAQ (reference sequence). The CDR3 DNA reads as TGTGCCAGCAGCTCCGGACAGGGCGATCAGCCCCAGCATTTT. It translates to CASSSGQGDQPQHF.